Shown below are 27 T cell receptor beta chains from a single sample sequenced in a study of blood T cell repertoires in COVID-19. TCRdb's copy holds only in-frame clones and misses some; the assay was immunoSEQ multiplex PCR. The sample includes about 180,000 clones, about 81% of them seen just once. Input material: peripheral blood. The origin of the receptors is a woman older than 75 with COVID-19, enrolled during active disease.

V gene TRBV5-1 combines with J gene TRBJ1-2; D is possibly TRBD1 (6 bases). CDR1 and CDR2 (germline): SGHRS, YFSETQ. Trimming pared 2 bases from V and 4 bases from J, leaving 12 bases between. The CDR3 contains 14 residues. The CDR3 DNA reads as TGCGCCAGCAGCTTTCGACAGGATGGCTATGGCTACACCTTC. Encoded protein: CASSFRQDGYGYTF.

The CDR3 sequence: CASSPPDSGYEQYF. DNA of the CDR3: TGTGCCAGCTCACCCCCGGACAGCGGCTACGAGCAGTACTTC. The gene calls are TRBV18 and TRBJ2-7, with D possibly TRBD1 on 6 matching bases. Germline values: CDR1 KGHSH, CDR2 LQKENI. This CDR3 region has 14 residues. The germline V and J ends were trimmed by 3 bases and 3 bases, with 12 bases remaining between them.

In this sample, this clone turned up once. The gene calls are TRBV5-4 and TRBJ2-1; TRBD2 matches at 9 bases. The CDR3 length is 15 residues. The trim removed 1 base at V and 5 bases at J, leaving 4 bases unmatched. In germline, CDR1 is SGHNT, CDR2 YYREEE (reference sequence). The CDR3 sequence: CASSLPVAGDNEQFF. DNA of the CDR3: TGTGCCAGCAGCTTGCCGGTAGCGGGAGACAATGAGCAGTTCTTC.

The V and J genes are TRBV4-2 and TRBJ2-6, with D possibly matching TRBD2 (5 bases). CDR3 length: 18 residues. The V end was cut by 4 bases, the J end by 0 bases, with 16 bases between. Per germline, CDR1 LGHNA and CDR2 YNFKEQ. The CDR3 nucleotides are TGTGCCAGCAGCCCCCGGACTGTGGAGGCCTCTGGGGCCAACGTCCTGACTTTC. It encodes CASSPRTVEASGANVLTF.

Notes on this clone: An end of the junction differs from the germline gene, which may be a read error. The gene calls are TRBV2 and TRBJ2-7, with 10 bases that match TRBD2. This CDR3 is built from 15 residues. The germline V gene has CDR1 SNHLY and CDR2 FYNNEI. The CDR3 spells CASGEGLAGVYEQYF. CDR3 nucleotide sequence: TGTGCCAGCGGTGAAGGGCTAGCGGGAGTGTACGAGCAGTACTTC.

V usage is TRBV2 and J usage is TRBJ2-7; possibly TRBD2 for D (9 bases). The V and J ends lost 1 base and 6 bases respectively, with 16 bases between them. CDR1 and CDR2 (germline): SNHLY, FYNNEI. The CDR3 spans 15 residues. The CDR3 spells CASSEGSSGTGEQYF. CDR3 sequence (DNA): TGTGCCAGCAGTGAAGGTTCTAGCGGGACAGGCGAGCAGTACTTC.

The rearrangement joins TRBV9 to TRBJ2-3, with 10 bases matching TRBD1. The length of the CDR3 is 17 residues. Germline trimming cut 2 bases from V and 0 bases from J; bases unmatched to any gene: 6. The germline CDR1 and CDR2 sequences are SGDLS and YYNGEE. CDR3 sequence reads: CASSVGQGIPSTDTQYF. In DNA, the CDR3 is TGTGCCAGCAGCGTGGGACAGGGGATCCCTAGCACAGATACGCAGTATTTT.

The chain combines TRBV7-4 with TRBJ2-1, with 7 nucleotides matching TRBD2. CDR3 length: 20 amino acids. Trimming cost V 1 base and J 0 bases; bases outside gene matches: 15. Germline CDR1 is SGHVT and CDR2 is SQSDAQ. The CDR3 sequence: CASSLEVGRESLSSYNEQFF. The CDR3 DNA reads TGTGCCAGCAGCTTAGAGGTCGGGCGGGAGTCCCTTAGCTCCTACAATGAGCAGTTCTTC.

The chain carries TRBV12-3 or TRBV12-4 and TRBJ1-2, with a possible D match to TRBD1 (5 bases). Trimming took off 4 bases at V and 7 bases at J, with 7 bases between the two ends. The length of the CDR3 is 11 residues. The CDR3 nucleotides read TGTGCCAGCAGTTGGGGCAGTGGCTACACCTTC. Its protein product is CASSWGSGYTF.

The chain links TRBV11-2 to TRBJ2-7; TRBD2 aligns across 15 bases. This CDR3 has 16 amino acids. CDR1 and CDR2 (germline): SGHAT, FQNNGV. The V and J ends lost 6 bases and 4 bases, in that order; junction bases with no gene match: 7. The chain's CDR3 is CASRKGTSGRSYEQYF. DNA for the CDR3: TGTGCCAGCAGAAAAGGGACTAGCGGGAGGTCTTACGAGCAGTACTTC. Based on the CDR3 plus reference TRBV11-2 and TRBJ2-7, the full variable domain is EAGVAQSPRYKIIEKRQSVAFWCNPISGHATLYWYQQILGQGPKLLIQFQNNGVVDDSQLPKDRFSAERLKGVDSTLKIQPAKLEDSAVYLCASRKGTSGRSYEQYFGPGTRLTVT.

The sample holds a few counts of this clone. The chain combines TRBV9 with TRBJ2-7; 13 bases agree with TRBD2. This CDR3 has 16 amino acids. CDR1 is SGDLS, CDR2 YYNGEE, per germline. J lost 0 bases, V lost 4 bases, and 4 bases had no gene match. CDR3 nucleotide sequence: TGTGCCAGCAGCCTTGGGACTAGCGGGGACTCCTACGAGCAGTACTTC. It codes for CASSLGTSGDSYEQYF.

The chain joins TRBV6-5 to TRBJ2-7, with a weak D call TRBD2 (5 bases). The V end lost 7 bases, the J end lost 2 bases, and 18 bases lay between the germline ends. CDR3 length: 15 residues. CDR1 is MNHEY, CDR2 SVGAGI, per germline. The CDR3 DNA sequence: TGTGCCAGCACCCCCGGAGGAAATGCCGCCTACGAGCAGTACTTC. This encodes CASTPGGNAAYEQYF.

The rearrangement uses TRBV5-6 and TRBJ1-3; D is perhaps TRBD1 (6 bases). Germline V gives CDR1 SGHDT, CDR2 YYEEEE. The V gene lost 4 bases and the J gene lost 2 bases, with 10 bases spanning the gap. The CDR3 runs to 14 residues. Here the CDR3 DNA reads TGTGCCAGCAGCCTGGACAGAGCTGGAAACACCATATATTTT. The encoded protein is CASSLDRAGNTIYF.

This CDR3 is CASSPQGTGLYGYTF. For the CDR3, the DNA is TGTGCCAGCAGCCCCCAAGGGACAGGCTTATATGGCTACACCTTC. J is TRBJ1-2 and V is TRBV14, with 8 bases lining up with TRBD1. Germline V gene lookup returns CDR1 SGHDN and CDR2 FVKESK. The V segment lost 4 bases and the J segment 5 bases; nucleotides outside the gene matches: 9. This CDR3 spans 15 amino acids.

This chain connects TRBV18 to TRBJ1-4; 7 positions agree with TRBD1. This CDR3 contains 13 residues. Trimming cost V 7 bases and J 8 bases; bases outside gene matches: 7. Germline CDR1 and CDR2: KGHSH and LQKENI. The CDR3 is CASCLDRTEKLFF. The CDR3 nucleotides are TGTGCCAGCTGCTTGGACAGGACCGAAAAACTGTTTTTT.

V gene TRBV11-3 combines with J gene TRBJ2-6; 7 positions match TRBD1. Germline CDR1 is SGHNT and CDR2 is YENEEA. The CDR3 spans 17 residues. V shed 5 bases, J shed 0 bases, and the junction held 7 bases outside the gene matches. CDR3 in DNA: TGTGCCAGCAGCCCCCGAAAGGGGGCCTCTGGGGCCAACGTCCTGACTTTC. It is translated as CASSPRKGASGANVLTF.

V gene TRBV25-1 combines with J gene TRBJ2-5; TRBD2 aligns across 7 bases. With V trimmed by 5 bases and J by 1 base, 1 base remained unmatched. Germline V gene lookup returns CDR1 MGHDK and CDR2 SYGVNS. The CDR3 covers 13 residues. For the CDR3, the DNA is TGTGCCAGCAGTCGGGGGGTCCAAGAGACCCAGTACTTC. Translation: CASSRGVQETQYF.

The sample holds a few counts of this clone. The rearrangement uses TRBV3-1 (or the pseudogene TRBV3-2) and TRBJ2-3, with D maybe TRBD2 (5 bases). Per the germline V gene, CDR1 is LGHDT and CDR2 is YNNKEL (reference sequence). The CDR3 runs 16 residues. V was shortened by 4 bases and J by 0 bases, with 14 bases between the two germline ends. The CDR3 here is CASSLPGNPSTDTQYF. DNA for the CDR3: TGTGCCAGCAGCCTCCCCGGGAATCCTAGCACAGATACGCAGTATTTT.

About this clone: Other DNA sequences in this sample translate to the same CDR3. The J gene is TRBJ1-1, the V gene TRBV2, with TRBD1 identical over 9 bases. The germline V gene has CDR1 SNHLY and CDR2 FYNNEI. Losses at the gene ends were 6 bases for V and 4 bases for J; bases not matched to a gene: 3. The CDR3 spans 13 residues. The CDR3 is CASSGQGSTEAFF. The CDR3 nucleotides read TGTGCCAGCAGCGGACAGGGGAGCACTGAAGCTTTCTTT. The full variable domain, completed using reference TRBV2 and TRBJ1-1, is EPEVTQTPSHQVTQMGQEVILRCVPISNHLYFYWYRQILGQKVEFLVSFYNNEISEKSEIFDDQFSVERPDGSNFTLKIRSTKLEDSAMYFCASSGQGSTEAFFGQGTRLTVV.

V and J are TRBV2 and TRBJ1-5, with TRBD1 matching over 8 bases. Germline values: CDR1 SNHLY, CDR2 FYNNEI. The CDR3 is 15 residues long. V shed 8 bases and J 1 base; nucleotides not matched to a gene: 7. The CDR3 coding sequence is TGTGCCAGCTTGGACAGGGCGGCGAGCAATCAGCCCCAGCATTTT. This translates into CASLDRAASNQPQHF.

The rearrangement joins TRBV28 to TRBJ1-2; TRBD1 is a possible D gene (6 bases). The V gene lost 6 bases and the J gene lost 4 bases, with 15 bases spanning the gap. The V gene's germline CDR1 is MDHEN and CDR2 SYDVKM. The CDR3 has 14 amino acids. CDR3 bases: TGTGCCAGCAGGCTTCAACAGGGTCCCTATGGCTACACCTTC. Translating gives CASRLQQGPYGYTF.

The chain combines TRBV28 with TRBJ2-7; 10 nucleotides align to TRBD2. Germline CDR1 and CDR2: MDHEN and SYDVKM. This CDR3 has 16 amino acids. After removal of 5 bases from V and 1 base from J, the junction contained 8 bases not matched to a gene. The DNA of the CDR3 is TGTGCCAGCAGTCCACCGGGAGCGGGAGGGTCCTACGAGCAGTACTTC. It codes for CASSPPGAGGSYEQYF.

The chain uses TRBV9 and TRBJ1-4; no definite D call. The germline gives CDR1 SGDLS, CDR2 YYNGEE. There are 16 residues in the CDR3. The V gene lost 3 bases and the J gene lost 7 bases, with 19 bases spanning the gap. The CDR3 region has the DNA TGTGCCAGCAGCGGTATTACGGCAGCAGGAGGTGAAAAACTGTTTTTT. It specifies CASSGITAAGGEKLFF.

V gene TRBV12-3 or TRBV12-4 combines with J gene TRBJ2-5, with 7 bases that match TRBD2. The CDR3 has 13 amino acids. V lost 0 bases and J lost 10; bases outside the gene matches: 5. CDR3 protein: CASSLAGPGGQYF. DNA of the CDR3: TGTGCCAGCAGTTTAGCCGGACCGGGAGGCCAGTACTTC.

This clone was found a few times. The V call is TRBV11-3, the J call TRBJ2-5; weak D call: TRBD2 (6 bases). Looked up from germline, CDR1 is SGHNT and CDR2 is YENEEA. V was trimmed by 5 bases and J by 0 bases, leaving 19 bases between them. The CDR3 length is 17 residues. The CDR3 loop is CASSVGLLAGHQETQYF. CDR3 DNA sequence: TGTGCCAGCAGCGTCGGGCTCCTTGCGGGGCACCAAGAGACCCAGTACTTC.

The J gene is TRBJ2-4, the V gene TRBV7-9; the match to TRBD2 covers 11 bases. Per the germline V gene, CDR1 is SEHNR and CDR2 is FQNEAQ (reference sequence). V dropped 1 base and J dropped 4; count of bases not matched to a gene: 12. The CDR3 loop spans 19 amino acids. The CDR3 DNA reads as TGTGCCAGCAGCTTAGGAACCGGACTAGCGGGTGGGGATAAAAACATTCAGTACTTC. Translating it yields CASSLGTGLAGGDKNIQYF. Based on the CDR3 plus reference TRBV7-9 and TRBJ2-4, the full variable domain is DTGVSQNPRHKITKRGQNVTFRCDPISEHNRLYWYRQTLGQGPEFLTYFQNEAQLEKSRLLSDRFSAERPKGSFSTLEIQRTEQGDSAMYLCASSLGTGLAGGDKNIQYFGAGTRLSVL.

In its sample, this clone was seen a few times. CDR3 in amino acids: CASSYGQSNQPQHF. CDR3 bases: TGTGCCAGCTCATACGGACAAAGCAATCAGCCCCAGCATTTT. The chain is built from TRBV18 and TRBJ1-5; possibly TRBD1 for D (5 bases). From germline, CDR1 is KGHSH and CDR2 LQKENI. Deletions cut 5 bases from V and 1 base from J, with 9 bases between. This CDR3 contains 14 residues.